These 21 T cell receptor beta chains came from one sample sequenced in a study of metastatic and nonmetastatic thyroid tumors. TCRdb recomputed clones from the PCR reads via MiXCR. Of 25,000 to 35,000 clones in the sample, over 20% were seen once. Each patient went into thyroid surgery without having received any treatment. The sequencing sample was made of blood. The source of these receptors is a female donor with papillary thyroid cancer or a benign thyroid nodule (not recorded which). Some clones in this sample may be carry-over from other donors' samples.

This clone was observed at least ten times. The rearrangement joins TRBV20-1 to TRBJ2-1, with D perhaps matching TRBD2 (7 bases). Germline assignment: CDR1 DFQATT and CDR2 SNEGSKA (reference sequence). V was trimmed by 6 bases and J by 0 bases, leaving 24 bases between them. The CDR3 runs 18 residues. DNA of the CDR3: TGCAGTGCACACCTCGAGGGGGTGGCGGGAGTCTCCTACAATGAGCAGTTCTTC. Translating it yields CSAHLEGVAGVSYNEQFF.

Ten or more counts support this clone. The chain recombines TRBV5-8 with TRBJ1-5; D unclear. Germline loops: CDR1 SGHTS, CDR2 YDEGEE. V dropped 4 bases and J dropped 5 bases, with 16 bases sitting between them. This CDR3 has 15 amino acids. CDR3 bases: TGTGCCAGCAGCCCCGGTGCGCGGGTCGATCAGCCCCAGCATTTT. Its protein product is CASSPGARVDQPQHF.

This clone counts as medium-sized. The chain employs TRBV28 and TRBJ2-7; 7 bases match TRBD1. Germline V gives CDR1 MDHEN, CDR2 SYDVKM. With 4 bases clipped from V and 9 bases from J, the junction kept 6 bases outside the gene matches. This CDR3 region has 12 residues. The CDR3, as DNA: TGTGCCAGCAGTTACTACTACAGGGGGCAGTACTTC. The encoded protein is CASSYYYRGQYF.

The chain employs TRBV19 and TRBJ2-7, with a tentative D call TRBD1 (5 bases). The CDR3 spans 12 residues. V lost 5 bases and J 0 bases, leaving 5 bases between the germline ends. Germline V gene lookup returns CDR1 LNHDA and CDR2 SQIVND (reference sequence). The CDR3 region has the DNA TGTGCCAGTAGTGACAGCTCCTACGAGCAGTACTTC. This encodes CASSDSSYEQYF. The variable domain in full, with the rest retrieved from reference TRBV19 and TRBJ2-7, is DGGITQSPKYLFRKEGQNVTLSCEQNLNHDAMYWYRQDPGQGLRLIYYSQIVNDFQKGDIAEGYSVSREKKESFPLTVTSAQKNPTAFYLCASSDSSYEQYFGPGTRLTVT.

A word on this clone: The junction departs from the called germline gene at one end, perhaps through a read error. Other DNA sequences in this specimen translate into the identical CDR3. The DNA of the CDR3 is TGTGCCAGCAGCCAAGAACTAGCGGGAGTCACAGATACGCAGTATTTC. Amino acid sequence: CASSQELAGVTDTQYF. V is TRBV4-2 and J is TRBJ2-3; 11 bases are a match to TRBD2. This CDR3 is 16 amino acids long. The germline V gene has CDR1 LGHNA and CDR2 YNFKEQ.

The table lists this clone with many counts. The chain is built from TRBV18 and TRBJ2-6, with TRBD1 identical over 8 bases. The germline gives CDR1 KGHSH, CDR2 LQKENI. The CDR3 runs 18 residues. V lost 3 bases, J lost 0 bases, and 7 bases stayed unmatched. The CDR3 here is CASSPNGQGLSGANVLTF. The CDR3 bases are TGTGCCAGCTCACCGAACGGACAGGGACTCTCTGGGGCCAACGTCCTGACTTTC.

The gene calls are TRBV24-1 and TRBJ1-5; TRBD1 agrees at 7 bases. Germline CDR1 reads KGHDR; CDR2 reads SFDVKD. The trim removed 4 bases at V and 16 bases at J, leaving 21 bases unmatched. The CDR3 length is 16 residues. The CDR3 here is CATSDRGQDPNQRQHF. Written as DNA, the CDR3 is TGTGCCACCAGTGACCGAGGACAGGACCCAAATCAGCGCCAACATTTT.

The genes are TRBV5-4 and TRBJ2-1; 9 nucleotides line up with TRBD2. V lost 6 bases and J lost 4; bases outside the gene matches: 8. The CDR3 extends over 15 amino acids. CDR1 is SGHNT, CDR2 YYREEE, per germline (reference sequence). Here the CDR3 DNA reads TGTGCCAGCACGGTCCAAGCGGGAGGTTACAATGAGCAGTTCTTC. This encodes CASTVQAGGYNEQFF.

This clone was seen many times. The chain links TRBV15 to TRBJ2-3; D not resolved. Germline V gives CDR1 LNHNV, CDR2 YYDKDF (reference sequence). CDR3 size: 12 residues. The V end lost 0 bases, the J end lost 9 bases, and 7 bases lay between the germline ends. The CDR3 reads CATSRDRATQYF. The CDR3 coding sequence is TGTGCCACCAGCAGAGACCGGGCCACGCAGTATTTT.

This clone occurred a few times. J is TRBJ2-1 and V is TRBV12-3 or TRBV12-4; D might be TRBD2 (6 bases). CDR3 length: 13 amino acids. Deletions cut 4 bases from V and 6 bases from J, with 10 bases between. The CDR3 bases are TGTGCCAGCAGTTCTCTCGGGGGCAATGAGCAGTTCTTC. It yields the protein CASSSLGGNEQFF.

By proportion, this clone is medium-sized. The chain combines TRBV6-1 with TRBJ1-5; unclear D gene. The CDR3 has 14 amino acids. Deletions cut 1 base from V and 7 bases from J, with 11 bases between. Germline assignment: CDR1 MNHNS and CDR2 SASEGT. The DNA of the CDR3 is TGTGCCAGCAGTGAAGGGGGAGGCGGCCAGCCCCAGCATTTT. It yields the protein CASSEGGGGQPQHF.

The rearrangement joins TRBV30 to TRBJ2-7; D is ambiguous. The CDR3 has 12 amino acids. CDR1 is GTSNPN, CDR2 SVGIG, per germline (reference sequence). Trimming removed 4 bases from V and 1 base from J, with 8 bases in between. In nucleotides, the CDR3 is TGTGCCTGGAAGACGACGTCCTACGAGCAGTACTTC. This sequence encodes CAWKTTSYEQYF.

The rearrangement links TRBV11-2 to TRBJ2-3; tentatively, D is TRBD2 (5 bases). The CDR3 is made up of 15 amino acids. Germline CDR1 and CDR2: SGHAT and FQNNGV. V lost 3 bases, J lost 5 bases, and 15 bases lay in between. The CDR3: CASSLGGFAGDTQYF. CDR3 in DNA: TGTGCCAGCAGCTTGGGTGGGTTCGCGGGAGATACGCAGTATTTT.

This chain links TRBV4-1 with TRBJ2-7; no firm D call. This CDR3 is built from 16 residues. CDR1 and CDR2 (germline): MGHRA, YSYEKL. With 0 bases removed from V and 2 bases from J, the gap between germline ends came to 14 bases. CDR3 in amino acids: CASSQDLPRGPYEQYF. The CDR3, as DNA: TGCGCCAGCAGCCAAGATCTACCGAGAGGCCCCTACGAGCAGTACTTC.

CDR3 coding DNA: TGTGCCAGCAGTTTCCACGGCCCGTCCTACGAGCAGTACTTC. It specifies CASSFHGPSYEQYF. This chain connects TRBV28 to TRBJ2-7; D is uncertain. Trimming pared 3 bases from V and 1 base from J, leaving 10 bases between. CDR3 length: 14 residues. From germline, CDR1 is MDHEN and CDR2 SYDVKM.

The V gene is TRBV6-1, the J gene TRBJ1-1, with a tentative D call TRBD1 (6 bases). The CDR3 covers 14 residues. The germline V gene encodes CDR1 MNHNS and CDR2 SASEGT. Trimming left V 5 bases short and J 6 bases short, with 16 bases between. For the CDR3, the DNA is TGTGCCAGCAGTTTCCAGACAGGCGGGGCTGAAGCTTTCTTT. Protein sequence: CASSFQTGGAEAFF.

This clone showed up many times. The limits of the CDR3 on the DNA are not certain, so only TCRdb's listed CDR3 is given. This chain joins TRBV20-1 and TRBJ2-7; the D call of TRBD1 is as the table states it, not checked on the DNA. Germline assignment: CDR1 DFQATT and CDR2 SNEGSKA (reference sequence). From its first to its last residue, the CDR3 has 12 amino acids. The CDR3 loop reads CSVGQGTNEQCF.

The sample holds many counts of this clone. Mismatch with germline at one junction end may stem from a read error. The chain has TRBV5-4 and TRBJ1-3; a weak D match, TRBD1 (5 bases). This CDR3 has 14 amino acids. Germline V gives CDR1 SGHNT, CDR2 YYREEE (reference sequence). This chain's CDR3 is CASSSQGIGNAIYF. CDR3 in DNA: TGTGCCAGCAGCTCGCAGGGAATAGGAAACGCCATATATTTT.

By frequency in the sample, this clone is medium-sized. This chain uses TRBV6-2 or TRBV6-3 with TRBJ2-1; D ambiguous. Deletions cut 6 bases from V and 10 bases from J, with 13 bases between. The CDR3 covers 12 residues. Looked up from germline, CDR1 is MNHEY and CDR2 is SVGEGT. CDR3 region: CASRLPETEQFF. As DNA, the CDR3 is TGTGCCAGCAGGCTACCCGAGACGGAGCAGTTCTTC.

In its sample, this clone ranks as medium-sized. Other nucleotide sequences from this sample produce the same CDR3. The rearrangement uses TRBV6-7 and TRBJ2-2; D not certain. TRBV6-7 carries the ORF label, with uncertain function. The germline V and J ends were trimmed by 0 bases and 5 bases, with 10 bases remaining between them. This CDR3 has 15 amino acids. The CDR3 DNA follows: TGTGCCAGCAGTTACTCGAGTTCTGGGACCGGGGAGCTGTTTTTT. This sequence encodes CASSYSSSGTGELFF.

This clone showed up many times. J is TRBJ2-1 and V is TRBV4-2, with TRBD1 matching 10 bases. The germline V gene has CDR1 LGHNA and CDR2 YNFKEQ. Germline trimming cut 3 bases from V and 3 bases from J; bases unmatched to any gene: 5. The CDR3 sequence is 16 residues long. The CDR3 loop is CASSQDRTGGYNEQFF. DNA of the CDR3: TGTGCCAGCAGCCAGGATCGGACAGGGGGCTACAATGAGCAGTTCTTC.